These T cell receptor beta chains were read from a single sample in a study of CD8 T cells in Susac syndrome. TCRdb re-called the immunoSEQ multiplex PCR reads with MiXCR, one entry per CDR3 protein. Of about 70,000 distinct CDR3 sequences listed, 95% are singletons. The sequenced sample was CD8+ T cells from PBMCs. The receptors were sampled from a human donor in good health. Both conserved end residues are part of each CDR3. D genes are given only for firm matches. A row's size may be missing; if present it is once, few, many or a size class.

CDR3aa: CASSLGGTGYGYTF
CDR3nt: TGTGCCAGCAGTTTAGGAGGGACAGGCTATGGCTACACCTTC
j_gene: TRBJ1-2
v_gene: TRBV28
abundance: few
d_gene: TRBD1

CDR3aa: CASSAREETQYF
CDR3nt: TGTGCCAGCAGCGCACGGGAAGAGACCCAGTACTTC
j_gene: TRBJ2-5
v_gene: TRBV7-9
abundance: -
d_gene: -

CDR3aa: CSASDSYNQPQHF
CDR3nt: TGCAGTGCTAGCGACAGTTACAATCAGCCCCAGCATTTT
j_gene: TRBJ1-5
v_gene: TRBV20-1
abundance: -
d_gene: -

CDR3aa: CSASELGEPQHF
CDR3nt: TGCAGTGCTAGTGAGCTGGGGGAGCCCCAGCATTTT
j_gene: TRBJ1-5
v_gene: TRBV20-1
abundance: -
d_gene: -

CDR3aa: CASRFGLADTQYF
CDR3nt: TGTGCCAGCCGATTCGGACTGGCGGATACGCAGTATTTT
j_gene: TRBJ2-3
v_gene: TRBV27
abundance: -
d_gene: -

CDR3aa: CASSSVADTQYF
CDR3nt: TGTGCCAGCAGCTCGGTGGCAGATACGCAGTATTTT
j_gene: TRBJ2-3
v_gene: TRBV7-9
abundance: -
d_gene: -

CDR3aa: CASSLIPGRLTDTQYF
CDR3nt: TGTGCCAGCAGCCTCATACCGGGACGCCTTACAGATACGCAGTATTTT
j_gene: TRBJ2-3
v_gene: TRBV27
abundance: -
d_gene: -

CDR3aa: CASLAESGHEQFF
CDR3nt: TGTGCCAGCCTCGCTGAGTCGGGCCATGAGCAGTTCTTC
j_gene: TRBJ2-1
v_gene: TRBV3-1
abundance: -
d_gene: -

CDR3aa: CASSLGQAGYTF
CDR3nt: TGTGCCAGCAGCTTGGGGCAGGCTGGCTACACCTTC
j_gene: TRBJ1-2
v_gene: TRBV5-6
abundance: -
d_gene: -

CDR3aa: CASKGLHERNTEAFF
CDR3nt: TGTGCCAGCAAGGGCCTCCATGAGCGGAACACTGAAGCTTTCTTT
j_gene: TRBJ1-1
v_gene: TRBV6-1
abundance: -
d_gene: -

CDR3aa: CASSYGRDRVWNEQFF
CDR3nt: TGTGCCAGCAGTTACGGTCGGGACAGGGTGTGGAATGAGCAGTTCTTC
j_gene: TRBJ2-1
v_gene: TRBV6-2/TRBV6-3
abundance: -
d_gene: TRBD1

CDR3aa: CASSLRGGRNEQFF
CDR3nt: TGTGCCAGCAGCCTGCGGGGGGGCAGGAATGAGCAGTTCTTC
j_gene: TRBJ2-1
v_gene: TRBV5-6
abundance: -
d_gene: TRBD2

CDR3aa: CASSLRGGGTTQFF
CDR3nt: TGTGCCAGCAGTTTACGGGGTGGTGGGACAACGCAGTTCTTC
j_gene: TRBJ2-1
v_gene: TRBV28
abundance: -
d_gene: -

CDR3aa: CASSQRTGLGEAFF
CDR3nt: TGCGCCAGCAGTCAACGGACAGGGTTAGGTGAAGCTTTCTTT
j_gene: TRBJ1-1
v_gene: TRBV23-1
abundance: -
d_gene: TRBD1

CDR3aa: CSAKSPASYEQYF
CDR3nt: TGCAGTGCTAAAAGTCCAGCCTCCTACGAGCAGTACTTC
j_gene: TRBJ2-7
v_gene: TRBV20-1
abundance: -
d_gene: -